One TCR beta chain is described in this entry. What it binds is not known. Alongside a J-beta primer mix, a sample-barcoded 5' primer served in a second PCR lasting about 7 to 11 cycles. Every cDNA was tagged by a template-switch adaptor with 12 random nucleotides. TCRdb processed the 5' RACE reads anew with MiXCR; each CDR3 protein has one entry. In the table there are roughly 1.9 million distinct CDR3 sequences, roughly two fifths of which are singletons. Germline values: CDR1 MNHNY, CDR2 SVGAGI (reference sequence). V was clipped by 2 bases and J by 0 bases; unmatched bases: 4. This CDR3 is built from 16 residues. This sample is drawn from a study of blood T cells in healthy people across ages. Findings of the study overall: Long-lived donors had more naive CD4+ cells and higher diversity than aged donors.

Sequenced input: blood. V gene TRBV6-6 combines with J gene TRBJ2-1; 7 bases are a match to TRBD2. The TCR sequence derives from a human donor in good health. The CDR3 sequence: CASSYPAGSSYNEQFF. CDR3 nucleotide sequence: TGTGCCAGCAGTTACCCAGCGGGGTCCTCCTACAATGAGCAGTTCTTC.